The 25 T cell receptor beta chains below were found in one sample sequenced in a study of cytotoxic CD8 clonotypes in ibrutinib-treated CLL. Some clones are missing from TCRdb's copy, which holds only in-frame ones; the method was immunoSEQ multiplex PCR. The sample includes more than 85,000 clones, 70% to 85% of them seen just once. This specimen consisted of PBMCs, obtained after 12 months of ibrutinib treatment. The receptors stem from a human donor with chronic lymphocytic leukemia.

This chain links TRBV14 with TRBJ2-7; D unresolved. The germline V gene encodes CDR1 SGHDN and CDR2 FVKESK. The length of the CDR3 is 16 residues. Trimming took 0 bases from V and 1 from J, leaving 13 bases between them. The CDR3 DNA reads TGTGCCAGCAGCCAAGAACCAGCTCGGTGGTCCTACGAGCAGTACTTC. Translating it yields CASSQEPARWSYEQYF.

This clone showed up just once. The rearrangement links TRBV6-5 to TRBJ2-2, with D perhaps TRBD1 (6 bases). This CDR3 has 14 amino acids. Between the trimmed V and J ends, which lost 6 bases and 1 base, there was a span of 9 bases. Germline assignment: CDR1 MNHEY and CDR2 SVGAGI. The CDR3 is CASRSRGNTGELFF. CDR3 sequence (DNA): TGTGCCAGCAGGAGCAGGGGGAACACCGGGGAGCTGTTTTTT.

V is TRBV5-1 and J is TRBJ1-6, with 7 bases lining up with TRBD1. V shed 2 bases and J 7 bases; nucleotides not matched to a gene: 9. The CDR3 has 16 residues. CDR1 is SGHRS and CDR2 is YFSETQ in the germline V gene. This chain's CDR3 is CASSFEGASKNSPLHF. The CDR3 nucleotides read TGCGCCAGCAGCTTCGAGGGGGCGAGTAAGAATTCACCCCTCCACTTT.

The V and J genes are TRBV11-2 and TRBJ1-2; no clear D gene. Trimming removed 0 bases at V and 0 bases at J, with 5 bases between. The CDR3 runs 14 residues. CDR1 is SGHAT and CDR2 is FQNNGV in the germline V gene. The CDR3 sequence is CASSLDSTNYGYTF. The CDR3 DNA sequence: TGTGCCAGCAGCTTAGACAGTACTAACTATGGCTACACCTTC.

The chain employs TRBV11-3 and TRBJ2-5, with a tentative D call TRBD2 (6 bases). Germline CDR1 and CDR2: SGHNT and YENEEA. The germline V and J ends were trimmed by 5 bases and 1 base, with 8 bases remaining between them. The CDR3 is made up of 13 amino acids. In DNA form, the CDR3 reads TGTGCCAGCAGCCGGGACTTCCAAGAGACCCAGTACTTC. Amino acid sequence: CASSRDFQETQYF.

This clone has a handful of counts. V gene TRBV5-1 combines with J gene TRBJ2-3; TRBD1 is a possible D gene (6 bases). The germline V gene has CDR1 SGHRS and CDR2 YFSETQ. CDR3 length: 15 amino acids. V was clipped by 5 bases and J by 0 bases, with 13 bases between them. The CDR3 coding sequence is TGCGCCAGCAGGGAAGGGGGTTCTAGCACAGATACGCAGTATTTT. Its protein is CASREGGSSTDTQYF.

The V and J genes are TRBV6-5 and TRBJ1-5; TRBD1 aligns across 9 bases. Germline CDR1 reads MNHEY; CDR2 reads SVGAGI. This CDR3 has 14 amino acids. The trim removed 6 bases at V and 6 bases at J, leaving 6 bases unmatched. CDR3: CASRGQGTSQPQHF. CDR3 coding DNA: TGTGCCAGCAGAGGACAGGGGACAAGTCAGCCCCAGCATTTT.

The chain joins TRBV10-3 to TRBJ1-1; D is unresolved. V lost 10 bases and J lost 0, with 15 bases in between. This CDR3 contains 14 residues. Per the germline V gene, CDR1 is ENHRY and CDR2 is SYGVKD. The CDR3 reads CATSEGSMNTEAFF. The DNA of the CDR3 is TGTGCCACCTCCGAGGGCAGCATGAACACTGAAGCTTTCTTT.

This chain connects TRBV18 to TRBJ2-7; the D call may be TRBD1 or TRBD2 (6 bases each). CDR1 KGHSH and CDR2 LQKENI come from the germline V gene. CDR3 length: 14 residues. With 4 bases removed from V and 4 bases from J, the gap between germline ends came to 14 bases. The DNA for the CDR3 is TGTGCCAGCTCACGGGGGGATACAGGGTACGAGCAGTACTTC. This translates into CASSRGDTGYEQYF.

This chain links TRBV25-1 with TRBJ2-3, with D tentatively TRBD2 (6 bases). The CDR3 spans 14 residues. CDR1 is MGHDK and CDR2 is SYGVNS in the germline V gene. V was clipped by 3 bases and J by 2 bases, with 9 bases between them. The CDR3 reads CASSDWTNTDTQYF. For the CDR3, the DNA is TGTGCCAGCAGTGATTGGACTAACACAGATACGCAGTATTTT.

This chain uses TRBV5-4 with TRBJ2-7; 10 bases align to TRBD2. V shed 4 bases, J shed 6 bases, and the junction held 13 bases outside the gene matches. CDR3 length: 16 amino acids. Germline V gene sequence: CDR1 SGHNT, CDR2 YYREEE (reference sequence). This CDR3 reads CASSDRTSGLRAEQYF. As DNA, the CDR3 is TGTGCCAGCAGCGACCGGACTAGCGGCCTGAGGGCCGAGCAGTACTTC.

The chain carries TRBV6-6 and TRBJ2-7; TRBD1 agrees at 10 bases. V was pared by 7 bases and J by 5 bases, with 8 bases of the junction left unmatched. The germline CDR1 and CDR2 sequences are MNHNY and SVGAGI (reference sequence). CDR3 length equals 14 residues. Here the CDR3 reads CASKQTGGIDEQYF. CDR3 sequence (DNA): TGTGCCAGCAAACAGACAGGGGGCATTGACGAGCAGTACTTC.

The chain is built from TRBV28 and TRBJ1-1; D unclear. CDR3 length equals 12 residues. Germline V gene sequence: CDR1 MDHEN, CDR2 SYDVKM. V was clipped by 10 bases and J by 0 bases, with 9 bases between them. The CDR3 sequence: CATERVNTEAFF. CDR3 sequence (DNA): TGTGCCACCGAGAGGGTGAACACTGAAGCTTTCTTT.

The chain recombines TRBV2 with TRBJ1-2; the D is unclear. Germline-derived CDR1 and CDR2 are SNHLY and FYNNEI. The V gene lost 3 bases and the J gene lost 3 bases, with 8 bases spanning the gap. The CDR3 totals 13 residues. The CDR3 DNA follows: TGTGCCAGCAGTGAGAACAGTTACTATGGCTACACCTTC. It encodes CASSENSYYGYTF.

The sample holds one count of this clone. The chain couples TRBV30 to TRBJ1-4; D is ambiguous. Germline V gene data show CDR1 as GTSNPN and CDR2 as SVGIG (reference sequence). The CDR3 runs 15 residues. Trimming cost V 0 bases and J 0 bases, with 8 bases left between them. The CDR3 spells CAWSVKAPTNEKLFF. CDR3 DNA: TGTGCCTGGAGTGTAAAGGCACCAACTAATGAAAAACTGTTTTTT.

V usage is TRBV30 and J usage is TRBJ2-6, with D uncertain. Per germline, CDR1 GTSNPN and CDR2 SVGIG (reference sequence). CDR3 length equals 14 residues. V was clipped by 4 bases and J by 4 bases, with 11 bases between them. The CDR3 DNA reads as TGTGCCTGGATAAAAGGTTCGGGGGCCAACGTCCTGACTTTC. Its protein is CAWIKGSGANVLTF.

The chain uses TRBV11-2 and TRBJ1-2, with 7 bases identical to TRBD1. V lost 0 bases to trimming and J lost 8 bases; unmatched junction nucleotides: 12. The CDR3 covers 16 residues. Germline V gene sequence: CDR1 SGHAT, CDR2 FQNNGV. CDR3 sequence: CASSLDPRGTEGGYTF. The CDR3, as DNA: TGTGCCAGCAGCTTAGACCCGAGAGGGACAGAGGGCGGCTACACCTTC.

This clone has just one count. The V gene is TRBV6-1, the J gene TRBJ2-3; no clear D gene. Trimming pared 0 bases from V and 0 bases from J, leaving 7 bases between. This CDR3 spans 15 amino acids. The germline CDR1 and CDR2 sequences are MNHNS and SASEGT. CDR3 in DNA: TGTGCCAGCAGTGAAGCGCGAAGGAGCACAGATACGCAGTATTTT. Translating gives CASSEARRSTDTQYF.

The chain has TRBV4-2 and TRBJ1-3; D gene uncertain. V dropped 0 bases and J dropped 0 bases, with 9 bases sitting between them. The V gene's germline CDR1 is LGHNA and CDR2 YNFKEQ. This CDR3 has 16 residues. DNA of the CDR3: TGTGCCAGCAGCCAAGATAGGACGGTCTCTGGAAACACCATATATTTT. It is translated as CASSQDRTVSGNTIYF.

The V call is TRBV5-4, the J call TRBJ1-2, with 8 nucleotides matching TRBD1. With V trimmed by 4 bases and J by 2 bases, 7 bases remained unmatched. The CDR3 is made up of 15 amino acids. Per germline, CDR1 SGHNT and CDR2 YYREEE (reference sequence). DNA for the CDR3: TGTGCCAGCAGCCCTGGACAGGGCGTAAACTATGGCTACACCTTC. This gives the protein CASSPGQGVNYGYTF.

This chain joins TRBV29-1 and TRBJ1-5; D is possibly TRBD1 (6 bases). This CDR3 spans 13 amino acids. The germline V gene encodes CDR1 SQVTM and CDR2 ANQGSEA. Trimming took 6 bases from V and 3 from J, leaving 12 bases between them. The CDR3: CSVGGQYNQPQHF. In DNA form, the CDR3 reads TGCAGCGTCGGAGGACAGTACAATCAGCCCCAGCATTTT.

This clone has more than one count but fewer than ten. The V and J genes are TRBV29-1 and TRBJ2-1; 8 bases agree with TRBD2. CDR3 length: 14 residues. V lost 5 bases to trimming and J lost 6 bases; unmatched junction nucleotides: 9. Germline loops: CDR1 SQVTM, CDR2 ANQGSEA. Here the CDR3 reads CSVPSSGQANEQFF. The CDR3 nucleotides read TGCAGCGTTCCGTCTAGCGGGCAGGCCAATGAGCAGTTCTTC.

The J gene is TRBJ2-7, the V gene TRBV5-1; D is possibly TRBD2 (5 bases). There are 15 residues in the CDR3. CDR1 and CDR2 from the germline V gene are SGHRS and YFSETQ. V was pared by 4 bases and J by 5 bases, with 19 bases between. As DNA, the CDR3 is TGCGCCAGCAGCCTCTCGACGGGATACCTTAACGAGCAGTACTTC. It is translated as CASSLSTGYLNEQYF. Filled out from reference TRBV5-1 and TRBJ2-7, the complete variable domain reads KAGVTQTPRYLIKTRGQQVTLSCSPISGHRSVSWYQQTPGQGLQFLFEYFSETQRNKGNFPGRFSGRQFSNSRSEMNVSTLELGDSALYLCASSLSTGYLNEQYFGPGTRLTVT.

In this sample, this clone turned up once. The gene calls are TRBV5-1 and TRBJ2-7, with 13 nucleotides matching TRBD2. The J segment lost 4 bases and the V segment lost 4 bases, leaving 8 bases of the junction unmatched. The CDR3 loop spans 16 amino acids. Germline assignment: CDR1 SGHRS and CDR2 YFSETQ. CDR3 in amino acids: CASSLTGTSGAYEQYF. The CDR3 coding sequence is TGCGCCAGCAGCCTCACCGGGACTAGCGGGGCTTACGAGCAGTACTTC.

The chain links TRBV19 to TRBJ2-3; no firm D call. This CDR3 contains 14 residues. V lost 7 bases to trimming and J lost 0 bases, with 11 bases between them. Germline-derived CDR1 and CDR2 are LNHDA and SQIVND (reference sequence). Written as DNA, the CDR3 is TGTGCCAGTACCTCCGGTCCTAGCACAGATACGCAGTATTTT. Translating gives CASTSGPSTDTQYF.